The next 9 T cell receptor beta chains were all read from a single sample in a study of T cells after somatic rescue of genetic block. The protocol was immunoSEQ multiplex PCR, while the TCRdb copy is restricted to in-frame clones and leaves out a portion. Of around 52,000 clones listed, approximately 96% were seen once; the top ten hold about 0.076%. What was sequenced was peripheral blood mononuclear cells (PBMCs). The source of these receptors is a child younger than two.

The chain recombines TRBV7-3 with TRBJ2-1; 8 nucleotides match TRBD2. The V segment lost 1 base and the J segment 3 bases; nucleotides outside the gene matches: 5. This CDR3 contains 16 residues. Per germline, CDR1 SGHTA and CDR2 FQGTGA. The CDR3 DNA follows: TGTGCCAGCAGCTTAAGGGGCCTAGCGGGCTACAATGAGCAGTTCTTC. Translated, it gives CASSLRGLAGYNEQFF.

The chain employs TRBV10-3 and TRBJ2-7; D unresolved. CDR3 length: 12 amino acids. The germline V gene encodes CDR1 ENHRY and CDR2 SYGVKD. With 0 bases removed from V and 2 bases from J, the gap between germline ends came to 2 bases. The CDR3 DNA reads as TGTGCCATCAGTGAGTCGACCTACGAGCAGTACTTC. It is translated as CAISESTYEQYF.

V is TRBV27 and J is TRBJ1-1, with D tentatively TRBD1 (5 bases). V lost 5 bases and J lost 2, with 18 bases in between. This CDR3 contains 16 residues. CDR1 and CDR2 (germline): MNHEY, SMNVEV (reference sequence). The CDR3 DNA follows: TGTGCCAGCAGTACGTCCTTCGGGACGGTTAACACTGAAGCTTTCTTT. Translation gives CASSTSFGTVNTEAFF.

The rearrangement uses TRBV4-1 and TRBJ1-1; no clear D. From germline, CDR1 is MGHRA and CDR2 YSYEKL. This CDR3 contains 14 residues. Between the trimmed V and J ends, which lost 1 base and 2 bases, there was a span of 8 bases. CDR3 amino acids: CASSQVDGNTEAFF. The CDR3 DNA reads TGCGCCAGCAGCCAAGTGGACGGTAACACTGAAGCTTTCTTT.

This chain uses TRBV5-4 with TRBJ2-7; D is unresolved. Trimming stripped 0 bases from V and 6 bases from J, with 7 bases between. The germline gives CDR1 SGHNT, CDR2 YYREEE (reference sequence). The CDR3 runs 12 residues. CDR3 coding DNA: TGTGCCAGCAGCTTGGCTCTCGGCGAGCAGTACTTC. This gives the protein CASSLALGEQYF.

The chain is built from TRBV21-1 and TRBJ2-3; the table calls TRBD2, which could not be checked here. TRBV21-1 is a pseudogene segment. The CDR3 covers 12 residues. CDR3 protein: CASSRLTDTQYF. In DNA form, the CDR3 reads TGTGCCAGCAGCAGACTCACAGATACGCAGTATTTT.

The V and J genes are TRBV5-4 and TRBJ2-7; TRBD1 matches 8 bases. The CDR3 is 15 residues long. CDR1 and CDR2 from the germline V gene are SGHNT and YYREEE (reference sequence). V trimming: 0 bases; J trimming: 4 bases; junction bases outside the gene matches: 6. The chain's CDR3 is CASSLAGTGKYEQYF. The CDR3 nucleotides are TGTGCCAGCAGCTTGGCCGGGACAGGCAAATACGAGCAGTACTTC.

The gene calls are TRBV7-9 and TRBJ1-4; possibly TRBD1 for D (5 bases). The CDR3 is made up of 15 amino acids. From germline, CDR1 is SEHNR and CDR2 FQNEAQ (reference sequence). V was clipped by 1 base and J by 6 bases, with 12 bases between them. For the CDR3, the DNA is TGTGCCAGCAGCTTAGGGGGGGTAGGTCATGAAAAACTGTTTTTT. Translation: CASSLGGVGHEKLFF.

The CDR3 DNA is TGTGCCAGCAGCTTGCAGGGGTCATACTACGAGCAGTACTTC. Translation gives CASSLQGSYYEQYF. The chain has TRBV5-6 and TRBJ2-7; tentatively, D is TRBD1 (6 bases). V was cut by 1 base and J by 3 bases, with 11 bases left in between. CDR3 length equals 14 residues. Germline CDR1 SGHDT, CDR2 YYEEEE.